This entry lists 32 T cell receptor beta chains sequenced from one sample in a study of T cells in Graves' hyperthyroidism and ophthalmopathy. Amplified TCR beta CDR3 regions derived from RNA transcripts. HTBI primers were employed in a first-round RT-PCR of the TCR CDR3. Using its own MiXCR run on the multiplex PCR reads, TCRdb lists one record per CDR3 protein. The table records approximately 400,000 distinct CDR3 sequences, about 15% of them present only once. Sample: blood. The receptors stem from a young woman with Graves' hyperthyroidism that later progressed to Graves' ophthalmopathy.

This clonotype was counted ten times or more. The chain employs TRBV11-2 and TRBJ1-2; 7 positions agree with TRBD1. This CDR3 is 15 amino acids long. V lost 4 bases and J lost 5; bases outside the gene matches: 10. The V gene's germline CDR1 is SGHAT and CDR2 FQNNGV. CDR3 nucleotide sequence: TGTGCCAGCAGCTCTATTAGGGACAGAGGGTATGGCTACACCTTC. Translation: CASSSIRDRGYGYTF.

This clonotype was seen repeatedly, ten times or more. The chain uses TRBV6-2 or TRBV6-3 and TRBJ1-2, with 8 bases that match TRBD1. The CDR3 runs to 15 residues. Germline CDR1 and CDR2: MNHEY and SVGEGT. V trimming: 2 bases; J trimming: 3 bases; junction bases outside the gene matches: 5. The CDR3: CASSYGRTGYYGYTF. In nucleotides, the CDR3 is TGTGCCAGCAGTTACGGCCGGACAGGGTACTATGGCTACACCTTC.

This clonotype showed up many times. The rearrangement links TRBV6-1 to TRBJ1-2; weak D call: TRBD1 (6 bases). From germline, CDR1 is MNHNS and CDR2 SASEGT. Trimming took 4 bases from V and 4 from J, leaving 16 bases between them. The CDR3 runs 15 residues. The CDR3 loop reads CASSATGGGSYGYTF. The CDR3 DNA follows: TGTGCCAGCAGTGCAACCGGGGGCGGAAGCTATGGCTACACCTTC.

V usage is TRBV4-1 and J usage is TRBJ2-7; the match to TRBD1 covers 8 bases. Germline CDR1 MGHRA, CDR2 YSYEKL. This CDR3 contains 17 residues. V lost 3 bases to trimming and J lost 0 bases; unmatched junction nucleotides: 10. CDR3: CASSQRGAGGSSYEQYF. The CDR3 bases are TGCGCCAGCAGCCAGAGGGGCGCAGGGGGCAGCTCCTACGAGCAGTACTTC.

This clonotype occurred many times. The chain recombines TRBV11-2 with TRBJ1-1; D gene ambiguous. The germline V gene encodes CDR1 SGHAT and CDR2 FQNNGV. Trimming stripped 3 bases from V and 0 bases from J, with 11 bases between. The CDR3 extends over 15 amino acids. CDR3 sequence (DNA): TGTGCCAGCAGCTTGACCACCCGCGTGAACACTGAAGCTTTCTTT. Protein product: CASSLTTRVNTEAFF.

The chain carries TRBV6-1 and TRBJ2-5, with 13 bases identical to TRBD2. This CDR3 contains 17 residues. The V gene's germline CDR1 is MNHNS and CDR2 SASEGT. J was trimmed by 5 bases and V by 5 bases; bases with no gene match: 11. DNA of the CDR3: TGTGCCAGCAGTCCCCTAGGGACTAGCGGGATACCGGAGACCCAGTACTTC. Residues: CASSPLGTSGIPETQYF.

The chain links TRBV5-4 to TRBJ2-3; a possible D gene is TRBD2 (6 bases). This CDR3 spans 15 amino acids. Trimming cost V 2 bases and J 0 bases, with 10 bases left between them. Germline V gene lookup returns CDR1 SGHNT and CDR2 YYREEE (reference sequence). This CDR3 is CASSFDAGSTDTQYF. In nucleotides, the CDR3 is TGTGCCAGCAGCTTTGATGCGGGAAGCACAGATACGCAGTATTTT.

This clonotype was seen more than once but under ten times. The chain links TRBV6-1 to TRBJ2-1; 8 nucleotides align to TRBD2. This CDR3 has 13 amino acids. V gave up 4 bases and J gave up 8 bases; unmatched junction bases: 4. Germline V lookup: CDR1 MNHNS, CDR2 SASEGT. DNA for the CDR3: TGTGCCAGCAGTGGGGGACTAGGTGATGAGCAGTTCTTC. Protein sequence: CASSGGLGDEQFF.

As regards this clonotype: Possible read error: a much larger clone is one base away. V gene TRBV28 combines with J gene TRBJ2-7; 12 nucleotides match TRBD2. The CDR3 extends over 17 amino acids. Germline-derived CDR1 and CDR2 are MDHEN and SYDVKM. DNA of the CDR3: TGTGCCAGCAGTTTCGGAATTCAGACTAGCGGGAGTTACGAGCAGTGCTTC. Protein sequence: CASSFGIQTSGSYEQCF.

As to this clonotype: A read error may explain this, as a much larger clone is one base away. This chain joins TRBV13 and TRBJ2-1; unclear D gene. Trimming removed 2 bases at V and 8 bases at J, with 7 bases between. The CDR3 consists of 12 residues. Germline CDR1 and CDR2: PRHDT and FYEKMQ (reference sequence). The CDR3 is CASSLNNDEQFF. CDR3 nucleotides: TGTGCCAGCAGCTTAAACAACGATGAGCAGTTCTTC.

This clonotype has ten or more counts. The chain uses TRBV28 and TRBJ2-5; D possibly uses TRBD1 or TRBD2 (6 bases each). Trimming shortened V by 8 bases and J by 1 base, and 14 bases separated the two germline ends. In germline, CDR1 is MDHEN, CDR2 SYDVKM. There are 14 residues in the CDR3. The CDR3 spells CASDTKGGQETQYF. The DNA for the CDR3 is TGTGCCAGCGACACAAAGGGGGGCCAAGAGACCCAGTACTTC.

This chain uses TRBV6-1 with TRBJ2-1, with 9 bases fitting TRBD2. The J segment lost 8 bases and the V segment lost 3 bases, leaving 17 bases of the junction unmatched. This CDR3 has 18 residues. CDR1 and CDR2 (germline): MNHNS, SASEGT. This chain's CDR3 is CASSEIYVGLARPHEQFF. The CDR3 nucleotides read TGTGCCAGCAGTGAGATCTATGTTGGACTAGCGCGTCCTCATGAGCAGTTCTTC.

The chain has TRBV7-9 and TRBJ1-4; 10 bases are a match to TRBD1. This CDR3 contains 15 residues. Germline values: CDR1 SEHNR, CDR2 FQNEAQ (reference sequence). With V trimmed by 2 bases and J by 7 bases, 4 bases remained unmatched. The CDR3 DNA follows: TGTGCCAGCAGCTTACCCGGGACAGGGGTTGAAAAACTGTTTTTT. Translation: CASSLPGTGVEKLFF.

V usage is TRBV11-2 and J usage is TRBJ2-3, with a tentative D call TRBD1 (6 bases). Per germline, CDR1 SGHAT and CDR2 FQNNGV. V lost 1 base to trimming and J lost 11 bases, with 22 bases between them. The CDR3 length is 16 residues. The CDR3 reads CASSLGPRGPQAWQYF. CDR3 nucleotides: TGTGCCAGCAGCTTAGGCCCCAGGGGACCCCAGGCGTGGCAGTATTTT.

This clonotype was picked up many times. The genes are TRBV28 and TRBJ2-7; D not certain. The CDR3 contains 16 residues. Germline CDR1 and CDR2: MDHEN and SYDVKM. The V and J ends lost 1 base and 1 base respectively, with 14 bases between them. The CDR3: CASSLFNVGESYEQYF. The CDR3, as DNA: TGTGCCAGCAGTTTATTCAACGTGGGCGAATCCTACGAGCAGTACTTC.

This clonotype was counted many times. The chain joins TRBV19 to TRBJ2-7; D uncertain. Looked up from germline, CDR1 is LNHDA and CDR2 is SQIVND (reference sequence). The V end lost 3 bases, the J end lost 0 bases, and 6 bases lay between the germline ends. The CDR3 sequence is 13 residues long. The CDR3 protein is CASSIRHSYEQYF. CDR3 DNA: TGTGCCAGTAGTATCCGACACTCCTACGAGCAGTACTTC.

This chain connects TRBV6-9 to TRBJ2-7; D is possibly TRBD1 (6 bases). The DNA end is more similar to TRBJ2-1, so the J call may be wrong. The CDR3 has 17 amino acids. CDR1 MNHGY and CDR2 SVAAGI come from the germline V gene. The CDR3 nucleotides are TGTGCCAGCAGTTACCCCTTCGAACAGGGATACTCCTACGAGCAGTTCTTC. It encodes CASSYPFEQGYSYEQFF.

This chain joins TRBV29-1 and TRBJ1-1; no clear D. The CDR3 consists of 13 residues. In germline, CDR1 is SQVTM, CDR2 ANQGSEA. V shed 1 base and J shed 5 bases, with 11 bases lying between them. The CDR3: CSVEVERDTEAFF. The CDR3 coding sequence is TGCAGCGTTGAAGTGGAACGCGATACTGAAGCTTTCTTT.

V and J are TRBV10-3 and TRBJ2-3; the D is unclear. The V gene's germline CDR1 is ENHRY and CDR2 SYGVKD. V was shortened by 0 bases and J by 4 bases, with 5 bases between the two germline ends. The CDR3 consists of 13 residues. CDR3 sequence reads: CAISESDPDTQYF. CDR3 sequence (DNA): TGTGCCATCAGTGAGTCGGACCCAGATACGCAGTATTTT.

Note on this clonotype: This clone may be a read error of a much larger clone one base away. The gene calls are TRBV18 and TRBJ1-1; D may be TRBD1 (5 bases). CDR3 length: 14 amino acids. Germline assignment: CDR1 KGHSH and CDR2 LQKENI. DNA for the CDR3: TGTGCCAGCTCTAGACAGAGTCAGAACCCTGAAGCTTTCTTT. It encodes CASSRQSQNPEAFF.

Ten or more counts support this clonotype. V usage is TRBV27 and J usage is TRBJ2-7, with 7 bases identical to TRBD1. The V segment lost 4 bases and the J segment 3 bases; nucleotides outside the gene matches: 9. CDR1 is MNHEY and CDR2 is SMNVEV in the germline V gene (reference sequence). The CDR3 loop spans 15 amino acids. The CDR3: CASSSTGQEFYEQYF. The DNA for the CDR3 is TGTGCCAGCAGTTCGACAGGGCAGGAGTTCTACGAGCAGTACTTC.

CDR3 nucleotides: TGTGCCAGCAGCCACTCCATCGGCAATGAGCAGTTCTTC. It is translated as CASSHSIGNEQFF. V usage is TRBV7-9 and J usage is TRBJ2-1; D gene unclear. The germline gives CDR1 SEHNR, CDR2 FQNEAQ (reference sequence). Trimming removed 5 bases from V and 6 bases from J, with 11 bases in between. The CDR3 has 13 residues.

This clonotype has a handful of counts. The gene calls are TRBV28 and TRBJ2-7; no reliable D call. CDR1 and CDR2 (germline): MDHEN, SYDVKM. V shed 3 bases and J shed 7 bases, with 19 bases lying between them. CDR3 length: 15 amino acids. CDR3: CASSLTSHGLGEQYF. The CDR3 bases are TGTGCCAGCAGTTTGACAAGCCACGGGCTGGGAGAGCAGTACTTC.

As to this clonotype: A much more abundant neighbour one base away suggests this may be a read error. This rearrangement joins TRBV6-5 to TRBJ1-2, with 7 bases lining up with TRBD1. Germline V gene data show CDR1 as MNHEY and CDR2 as SVGAGI. Losses at the gene ends were 2 bases for V and 7 bases for J; bases not matched to a gene: 10. There are 15 residues in the CDR3. The chain's CDR3 is CASSYRTGGPCGYTF. The CDR3 region has the DNA TGTGCCAGCAGTTACAGGACAGGTGGACCCTGTGGCTACACCTTC.

This clonotype came up a few times. V and J are TRBV7-9 and TRBJ1-2, with D possibly being TRBD1 (6 bases). Deletions cut 1 base from V and 6 bases from J, with 12 bases between. This CDR3 contains 14 residues. Germline V gene lookup returns CDR1 SEHNR and CDR2 FQNEAQ (reference sequence). The CDR3 loop is CASSLGRGADGYTF. CDR3 bases: TGTGCCAGCAGCTTAGGCAGGGGCGCTGATGGCTACACCTTC.

V is TRBV9 and J is TRBJ1-2, with D uncertain. Germline V gives CDR1 SGDLS, CDR2 YYNGEE. The CDR3 has 13 amino acids. Deletions cut 0 bases from V and 3 bases from J, with 6 bases between. The CDR3 reads CASSVETDYGYTF. The DNA for the CDR3 is TGTGCCAGCAGCGTAGAAACAGACTATGGCTACACCTTC. The full variable domain, its missing parts supplied by reference TRBV9 and TRBJ1-2, is DSGVTQTPKHLITATGQRVTLRCSPRSGDLSVYWYQQSLDQGLQFLIQYYNGEERAKGNILERFSAQQFPDLHSELNLSSLELGDSALYFCASSVETDYGYTFGSGTRLTVV.

V gene TRBV5-1 combines with J gene TRBJ1-6; 8 bases match TRBD1. Trimming removed 3 bases from V and 7 bases from J; junction bases left unmatched: 6. The CDR3 has 15 amino acids. CDR1 SGHRS and CDR2 YFSETQ come from the germline V gene. The CDR3 loop reads CASSWWTGSNSPLHF. Here the CDR3 DNA reads TGCGCCAGCAGCTGGTGGACAGGGTCCAATTCACCCCTCCACTTT.

The chain uses TRBV28 and TRBJ2-6; 12 bases align to TRBD1. Germline loops: CDR1 MDHEN, CDR2 SYDVKM. V gave up 4 bases and J gave up 2 bases; unmatched junction bases: 9. The CDR3 totals 19 residues. The DNA of the CDR3 is TGTGCCAGCAGTTCGCCGGGACAGGGGGCCACAACTGGGGCCAACGTCCTGACTTTC. Translated: CASSSPGQGATTGANVLTF.

The gene calls are TRBV7-3 and TRBJ2-2; D is unclear. Germline V gives CDR1 SGHTA, CDR2 FQGTGA. The CDR3 spans 14 residues. Trimming removed 5 bases at V and 5 bases at J, with 12 bases between. The CDR3 sequence: CASSPLSGTGELFF. In DNA form, the CDR3 reads TGTGCCAGCAGCCCCCTTAGTGGGACCGGGGAGCTGTTTTTT.

This clonotype was seen many times. The chain carries TRBV6-5 and TRBJ2-7; D might be TRBD1 (5 bases). Germline-derived CDR1 and CDR2 are MNHEY and SVGAGI. The CDR3 has 12 amino acids. V lost 0 bases and J 6 bases, leaving 6 bases between the germline ends. The CDR3 loop reads CASSYSGLEQYF. For the CDR3, the DNA is TGTGCCAGCAGTTACTCGGGGCTCGAGCAGTACTTC.

The CDR3: CASSEEGTIYEQYF. The CDR3 bases are TGTGCCAGCAGTGAAGAGGGGACTATCTACGAGCAGTACTTC. The rearrangement links TRBV25-1 to TRBJ2-7; 7 bases map to TRBD2. Germline V gene data show CDR1 as MGHDK and CDR2 as SYGVNS. V lost 2 bases to trimming and J lost 3 bases; unmatched junction nucleotides: 4. The CDR3 loop spans 14 amino acids.

This clonotype was observed at least ten times. V gene TRBV28 combines with J gene TRBJ1-1, with D perhaps TRBD1 (5 bases). The germline gives CDR1 MDHEN, CDR2 SYDVKM. Trimming shortened V by 1 base and J by 1 base, and 7 bases separated the two germline ends. This CDR3 has 14 amino acids. The CDR3 reads CASSLYGANTEAFF. In DNA form, the CDR3 reads TGTGCCAGCAGTTTATATGGGGCGAACACTGAAGCTTTCTTT.